The rows below give T cell receptor beta chains drawn from one sample of a study of T cells in Graves' hyperthyroidism and ophthalmopathy. A single record per CDR3 protein comes from TCRdb applying MiXCR to the multiplex PCR reads. The sample includes about 480,000 distinct CDR3 sequences, approximately 23% of them seen just once. The sample consisted of blood. The receptors derive from a woman in her 70s with Graves' ophthalmopathy. The CDR3 runs from the conserved cysteine through the conserved F or W. The order of the fields is D gene, clone size, J gene, V gene, CDR3 DNA, CDR3 protein. The D gene is left open where the match is weak. Not all rows give a size; the values are once, few, many and, for expanded clones, a class.

>-|many|TRBJ2-3|TRBV7-2
TGTGCCAGCAGCTTGAATACAGGCAGCATAGGCGATACGCAGTATTTT
CASSLNTGSIGDTQYF
>-|many|TRBJ1-1|TRBV12-3/TRBV12-4
TGTGCCAGCACCTACATTGGGGGGCGCACTGAAGCTTTCTTT
CASTYIGGRTEAFF
>-|few|TRBJ1-4|TRBV5-1
TGCGCCAGCAGCTTGGTGCAGGGTGAAAAACTGTTTTTT
CASSLVQGEKLFF
>-|-|TRBJ1-4|TRBV6-6
TGTGCCAGCAGTTACGAAGGGTGGGGTGAAAAACTGTTTTTT
CASSYEGWGEKLFF
>TRBD2|few|TRBJ2-1|TRBV6-1
TGTGCCAGCACAATAGCGGGAGGGAACAATGAGCAGTTCTTC
CASTIAGGNNEQFF
>TRBD2|-|TRBJ2-1|TRBV5-1
TGCGCCAGCAGCTTAGCGGGATATCCCTACAATGAGCAGCTCTTC
CASSLAGYPYNEQLF
>-|many|TRBJ1-6|TRBV7-2
TGTGCCAGCAGCCTCAGGGGAGGTAATTCACCCCTCCACTTT
CASSLRGGNSPLHF
>TRBD2|many|TRBJ2-1|TRBV28
TGTGCCAGCAGTCCCACGGGACTAGCGGGATACAATGAGCAGTTCTTC
CASSPTGLAGYNEQFF
>-|many|TRBJ1-4|TRBV12-3/TRBV12-4
TGTGCCAGCAGTTTAGTCTCACCCCCCCTTGAAAAACTGTTTTTT
CASSLVSPPLEKLFF
>-|-|TRBJ1-5|TRBV12-5
TGTGCTAGTGGTTTGTTTCAAGAACTCAATCAGCCCCAGCATTTT
CASGLFQELNQPQHF
>TRBD1|many|TRBJ1-2|TRBV28
TGTGCCAGCAGCAGGACAGGGCCCTATGGCTACACCTTC
CASSRTGPYGYTF
>-|few|TRBJ1-4|TRBV6-1
TGTGCCAGCATATTTCTCGGGCCGGATAATGAAAAACTGTTTTTT
CASIFLGPDNEKLFF